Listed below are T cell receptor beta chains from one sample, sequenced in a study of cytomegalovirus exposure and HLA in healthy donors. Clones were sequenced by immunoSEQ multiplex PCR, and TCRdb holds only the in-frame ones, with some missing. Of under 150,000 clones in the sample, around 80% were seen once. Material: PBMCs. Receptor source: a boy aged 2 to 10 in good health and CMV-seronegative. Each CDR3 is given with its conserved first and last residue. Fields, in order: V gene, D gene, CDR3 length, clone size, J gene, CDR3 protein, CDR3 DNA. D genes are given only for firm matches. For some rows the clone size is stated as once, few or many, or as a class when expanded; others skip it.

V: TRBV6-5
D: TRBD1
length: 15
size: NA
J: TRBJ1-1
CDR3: CASSYGPGGKTEAFF
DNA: TGTGCCAGCAGTTACGGGCCAGGGGGAAAAACTGAAGCTTTCTTT

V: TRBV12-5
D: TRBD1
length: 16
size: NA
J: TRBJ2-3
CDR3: CASGLVLRGQADTQYF
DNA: TGTGCTAGTGGTTTGGTACTCAGGGGGCAGGCAGATACGCAGTATTTT

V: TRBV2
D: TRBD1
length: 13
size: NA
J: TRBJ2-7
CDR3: CASRGTGGNEQYF
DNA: TGTGCCAGCAGAGGGACAGGGGGCAACGAGCAGTACTTC

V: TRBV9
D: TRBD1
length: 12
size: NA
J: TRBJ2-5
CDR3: CASSRGRETQYF
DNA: TGTGCCAGCAGCAGGGGGCGGGAGACCCAGTACTTC

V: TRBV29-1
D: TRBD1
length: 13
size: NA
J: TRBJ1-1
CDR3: CSVFGQGATEAFF
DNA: TGCAGCGTATTCGGACAGGGGGCCACTGAAGCTTTCTTT

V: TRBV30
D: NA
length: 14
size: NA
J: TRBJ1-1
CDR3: CAWSPAGVNTEAFF
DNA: TGTGCCTGGAGCCCCGCAGGGGTAAACACTGAAGCTTTCTTT

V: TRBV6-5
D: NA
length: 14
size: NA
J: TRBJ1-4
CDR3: CASRSGAANEKLFF
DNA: TGTGCCAGCAGAAGTGGCGCGGCTAATGAAAAACTGTTTTTT

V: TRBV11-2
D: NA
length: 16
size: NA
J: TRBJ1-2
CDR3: CASSMRGSLRESGYTF
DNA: TGTGCCAGCAGCATGCGCGGAAGCCTGAGGGAGTCTGGCTACACCTTC

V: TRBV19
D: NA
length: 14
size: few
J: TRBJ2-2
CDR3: CASRRTTNTGELFF
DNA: TGTGCCAGTAGACGAACGACTAACACCGGGGAGCTGTTTTTT

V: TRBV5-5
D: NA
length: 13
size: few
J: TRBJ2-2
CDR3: CASLGGYAGELFF
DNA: TGTGCCAGCCTAGGGGGTTACGCCGGGGAGCTGTTTTTT

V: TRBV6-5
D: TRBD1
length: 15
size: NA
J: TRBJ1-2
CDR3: CASSRLTGPGYGYTF
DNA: TGTGCCAGCAGTCGCTTGACAGGGCCTGGGTATGGCTACACCTTC

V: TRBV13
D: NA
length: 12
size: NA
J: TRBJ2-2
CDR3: CASSRGSGELFF
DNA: TGTGCCAGCAGCAGGGGGTCCGGGGAGCTGTTTTTT

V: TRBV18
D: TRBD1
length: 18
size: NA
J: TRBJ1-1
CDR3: CASSPLEGAGHSNTEAFF
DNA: TGTGCCAGCTCACCACTCGAGGGGGCAGGGCACTCGAACACTGAAGCTTTCTTT

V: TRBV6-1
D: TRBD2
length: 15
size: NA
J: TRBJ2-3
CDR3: CASSGGLADTDTQYF
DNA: TGTGCCAGCAGTGGGGGACTAGCGGACACAGATACGCAGTATTTT

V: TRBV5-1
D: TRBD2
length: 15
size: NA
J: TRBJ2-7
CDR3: CASSSLAGVSYEQYF
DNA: TGCGCCAGCAGCTCCCTAGCGGGGGTCTCCTACGAGCAGTACTTC

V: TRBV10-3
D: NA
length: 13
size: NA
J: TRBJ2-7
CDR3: CAISYSSSYEQYF
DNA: TGTGCCATCAGCTACAGCAGCTCCTACGAGCAGTACTTC

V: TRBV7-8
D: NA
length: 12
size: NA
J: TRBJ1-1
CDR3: CASSSSYTEAFF
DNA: TGTGCCAGCAGCTCAAGCTACACTGAAGCTTTCTTT

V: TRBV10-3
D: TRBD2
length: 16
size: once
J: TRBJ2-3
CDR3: CAIGASGRRSTDTQYF
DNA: TGTGCCATCGGGGCTAGCGGGAGGCGGAGCACAGATACGCAGTATTTT

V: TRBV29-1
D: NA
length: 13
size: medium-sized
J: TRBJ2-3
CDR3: CSVRDREADTQYF
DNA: TGCAGCGTTCGAGACAGGGAGGCAGATACGCAGTATTTT

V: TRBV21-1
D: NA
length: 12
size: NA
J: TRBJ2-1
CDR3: CASPGGDNEQFF
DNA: TGTGCCAGCCCCGGGGGGGACAATGAGCAGTTCTTC

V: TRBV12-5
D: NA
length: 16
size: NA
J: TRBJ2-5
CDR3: CASGLGRGEGVETQYF
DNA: TGTGCTAGTGGTTTGGGTAGAGGTGAAGGGGTCGAGACCCAGTACTTC

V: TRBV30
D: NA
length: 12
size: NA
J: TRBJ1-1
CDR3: CAWTPAGTEAFF
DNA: TGTGCCTGGACCCCCGCGGGCACTGAAGCTTTCTTT

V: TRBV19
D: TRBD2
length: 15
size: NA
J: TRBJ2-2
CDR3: CASSIPAGTSGELFF
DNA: TGTGCCAGTAGTATCCCAGCGGGAACGTCCGGGGAGCTGTTTTTT

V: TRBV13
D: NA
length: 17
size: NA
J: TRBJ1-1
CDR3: CASSLNNWGNQNTEAFF
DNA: TGTGCCAGCAGCTTAAACAATTGGGGCAACCAGAACACTGAAGCTTTCTTT

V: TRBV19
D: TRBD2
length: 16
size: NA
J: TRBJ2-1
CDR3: CASSPTLAGEGNEQFF
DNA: TGTGCCAGTAGCCCTACATTAGCGGGAGAGGGCAATGAGCAGTTCTTC

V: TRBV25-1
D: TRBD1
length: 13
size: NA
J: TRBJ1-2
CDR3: CASSPGQELGYTF
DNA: TGTGCCAGCAGCCCCGGACAGGAGCTTGGCTACACCTTC

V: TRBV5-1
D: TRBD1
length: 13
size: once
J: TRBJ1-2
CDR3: CASSLVRGQGYTF
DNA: TGCGCCAGCAGCTTGGTTAGGGGGCAAGGCTACACCTTC

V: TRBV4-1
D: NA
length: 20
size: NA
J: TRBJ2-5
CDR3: CASSQLGLGGGPTVQETQYF
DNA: TGCGCCAGCAGCCAGCTGGGACTGGGGGGAGGACCAACCGTCCAAGAGACCCAGTACTTC

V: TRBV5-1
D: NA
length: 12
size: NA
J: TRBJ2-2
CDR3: CASSRDTGELFF
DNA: TGCGCCAGCAGCCGAGACACCGGGGAGCTGTTTTTT

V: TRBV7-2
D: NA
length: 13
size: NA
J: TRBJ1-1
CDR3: CASSLGPLAQAFF
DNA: TGTGCCAGCAGCTTAGGGCCTTTAGCGCAAGCTTTCTTT

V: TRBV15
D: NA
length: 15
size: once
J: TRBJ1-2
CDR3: CATSRVNSGGYGYTF
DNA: TGTGCCACCAGCAGAGTAAACAGCGGAGGGTATGGCTACACCTTC

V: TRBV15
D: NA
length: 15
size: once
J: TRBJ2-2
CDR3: CATSPGTSNTGELFF
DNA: TGTGCCACCAGCCCCGGGACATCGAACACCGGGGAGCTGTTTTTT

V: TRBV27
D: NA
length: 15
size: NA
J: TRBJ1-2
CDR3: CASSLYVGGAYGYTF
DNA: TGTGCCAGCAGTTTATACGTAGGCGGAGCCTATGGCTACACCTTC

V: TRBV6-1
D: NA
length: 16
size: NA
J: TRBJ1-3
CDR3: CASSGDPGVSGNTIYF
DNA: TGTGCCAGCAGTGGGGATCCCGGGGTCTCTGGAAACACCATATATTTT

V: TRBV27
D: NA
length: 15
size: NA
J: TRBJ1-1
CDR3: CASSLSVRGNTEAFF
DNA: TGTGCCAGCAGTTTATCGGTCAGGGGGAACACTGAAGCTTTCTTT

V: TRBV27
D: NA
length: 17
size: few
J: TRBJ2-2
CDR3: CASSLSIRSGNTGELFF
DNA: TGTGCCAGCAGTTTATCGATCAGGTCTGGGAACACCGGGGAGCTGTTTTTT

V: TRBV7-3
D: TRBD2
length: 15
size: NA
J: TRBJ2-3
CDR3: CASSPEGGRAATQYF
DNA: TGTGCCAGCAGCCCGGAAGGCGGGAGGGCCGCTACGCAGTATTTT

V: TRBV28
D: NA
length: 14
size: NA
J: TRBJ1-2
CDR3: CASSFPGGVGSYTF
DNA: TGTGCCAGCAGTTTCCCCGGGGGGGTGGGGAGCTACACCTTC

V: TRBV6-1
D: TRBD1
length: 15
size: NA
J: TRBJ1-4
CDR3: CASGRGAGGNEKLFF
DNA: TGTGCCAGCGGTAGGGGGGCAGGGGGCAATGAAAAACTGTTTTTT

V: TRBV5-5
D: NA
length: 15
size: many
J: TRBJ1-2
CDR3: CASSFTWAGNYGYTF
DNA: TGTGCCAGCAGCTTTACTTGGGCAGGGAACTATGGCTACACCTTC

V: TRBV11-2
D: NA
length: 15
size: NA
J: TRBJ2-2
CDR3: CASSPASAGTGELFF
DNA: TGTGCCAGCAGCCCCGCCTCGGCGGGCACCGGGGAGCTGTTTTTT

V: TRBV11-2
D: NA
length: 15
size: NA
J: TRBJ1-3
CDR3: CASSPDSFSGNTIYF
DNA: TGTGCCAGCAGCCCTGACTCCTTCTCTGGAAACACCATATATTTT

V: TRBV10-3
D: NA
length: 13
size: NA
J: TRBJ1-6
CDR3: CAIPQEYNSPLHF
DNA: TGTGCCATCCCTCAGGAATATAATTCACCCCTCCACTTT

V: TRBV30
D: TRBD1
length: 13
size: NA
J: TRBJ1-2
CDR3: CAWHTGVNYGYTF
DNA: TGTGCCTGGCATACAGGGGTTAATTATGGCTACACCTTC

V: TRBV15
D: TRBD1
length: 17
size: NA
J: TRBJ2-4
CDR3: CATSGGGQGKGKNIQYF
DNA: TGTGCCACCAGCGGGGGGGGACAGGGCAAGGGCAAAAACATTCAGTACTTC

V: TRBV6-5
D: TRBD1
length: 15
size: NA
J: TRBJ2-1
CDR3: CASSDRGSPINEQFF
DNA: TGTGCCAGCAGCGACAGGGGGTCACCAATTAATGAGCAGTTCTTC

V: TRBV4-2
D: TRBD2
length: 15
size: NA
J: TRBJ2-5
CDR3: CASSLLTSGQETQYF
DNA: TGTGCCAGCAGTCTCCTGACTAGCGGCCAAGAGACCCAGTACTTC

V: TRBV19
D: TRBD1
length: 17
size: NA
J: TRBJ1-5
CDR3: CASSKGTGGYSNQPQHF
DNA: TGTGCCAGTAGTAAAGGGACAGGGGGATATAGCAATCAGCCCCAGCATTTT

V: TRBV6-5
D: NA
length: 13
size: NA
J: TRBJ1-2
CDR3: CASSFFGQGFNTF
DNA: NA